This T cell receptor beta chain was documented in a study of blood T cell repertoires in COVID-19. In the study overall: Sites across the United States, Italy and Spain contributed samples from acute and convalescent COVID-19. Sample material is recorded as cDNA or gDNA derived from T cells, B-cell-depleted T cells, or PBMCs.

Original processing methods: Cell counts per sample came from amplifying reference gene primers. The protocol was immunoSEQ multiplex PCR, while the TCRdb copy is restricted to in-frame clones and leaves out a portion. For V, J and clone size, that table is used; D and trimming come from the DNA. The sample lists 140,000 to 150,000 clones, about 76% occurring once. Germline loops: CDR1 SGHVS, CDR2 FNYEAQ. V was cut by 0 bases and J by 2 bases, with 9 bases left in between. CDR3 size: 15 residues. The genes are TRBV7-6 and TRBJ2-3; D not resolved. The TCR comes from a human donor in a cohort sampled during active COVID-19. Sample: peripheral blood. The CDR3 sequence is CASSLAELSTDTQYF. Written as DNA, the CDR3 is TGTGCCAGCAGCTTAGCGGAGCTGTCCACAGATACGCAGTATTTT.